The rows below give T cell receptor beta chains drawn from one sample of a study of preoperative IRX-2 immunotherapy in early breast cancer. Some clones are missing from TCRdb's copy, which holds only in-frame ones; the method was immunoSEQ multiplex PCR. The sample shows over 700 clones, 70% to 85% of them seen only once. Sequenced material: tumor tissue, taken after IRX-2 immunotherapy. These receptors were collected from a human donor with breast cancer. Both conserved end residues are part of each CDR3. The D gene is left open where the match is weak. Not all rows give a size; the values are once, few, many and, for expanded clones, a class.

clone size: .
V gene: TRBV5-1
D gene: TRBD1
J gene: TRBJ2-7
CDR3 DNA: TGCGCCAGCAGCGTTGCCGGGACAGGCAACTACGAGCAGTACTTC
CDR3 protein: CASSVAGTGNYEQYF

clone size: .
V gene: TRBV6-8
D gene: .
J gene: TRBJ2-4
CDR3 DNA: TGTGCCAGCAGTTTCCAAGCAACGGCAGGAGGTGCCAAAAACATTCAGTACTTC
CDR3 protein: CASSFQATAGGAKNIQYF

clone size: .
V gene: TRBV12-2
D gene: .
J gene: TRBJ1-1
CDR3 DNA: TGTGCTAGCGGATTGGCCCCTCGGAACACTGAAGCTTTCTTT
CDR3 protein: CASGLAPRNTEAFF

clone size: once
V gene: TRBV5-1
D gene: .
J gene: TRBJ2-3
CDR3 DNA: TGCGCCAGCAGCTTGAGGGAAGTCGCAGATACGCAGTATTTT
CDR3 protein: CASSLREVADTQYF

clone size: once
V gene: TRBV28
D gene: .
J gene: TRBJ1-5
CDR3 DNA: TGTGCCAGCACCAATAGCAATCAGCCCCAGCATTTT
CDR3 protein: CASTNSNQPQHF

clone size: .
V gene: TRBV6-8
D gene: .
J gene: TRBJ2-2
CDR3 DNA: TGTGCCAGCAGTACCACGAGGGCGGACACCGGGGAGCTGTTTTTT
CDR3 protein: CASSTTRADTGELFF

clone size: .
V gene: TRBV18
D gene: .
J gene: TRBJ1-3
CDR3 DNA: TGTGCCAGCTCACCAGAGGGAAAGCGTGGAAACACCATATATTTT
CDR3 protein: CASSPEGKRGNTIYF

clone size: .
V gene: TRBV28
D gene: .
J gene: TRBJ1-1
CDR3 DNA: TGTGCCAGCACCCCCCGGGGGGGGAGGACTGAAGCTTTCTTT
CDR3 protein: CASTPRGGRTEAFF

clone size: .
V gene: TRBV6-8
D gene: .
J gene: TRBJ1-1
CDR3 DNA: TGTGCCAGCAGTAACACGGGGTTACAAGCTTTCTTT
CDR3 protein: CASSNTGLQAFF

clone size: once
V gene: TRBV28
D gene: TRBD1
J gene: TRBJ1-2
CDR3 DNA: TGTGCCAGCAGTGAAAGACAGGGTACAGGCTACACCTTC
CDR3 protein: CASSERQGTGYTF

clone size: .
V gene: TRBV7-1
D gene: .
J gene: TRBJ2-6
CDR3 DNA: TGTGCCAGCAGCTTAATAGGGCAGTCTCTGACTGGGGCCAACGTCCTGACTTTC
CDR3 protein: CASSLIGQSLTGANVLTF

clone size: .
V gene: TRBV6-8
D gene: TRBD2
J gene: TRBJ2-5
CDR3 DNA: TGTGCCAGCAGTGACCCTAAGCGGGGCCAAGAGACCCAGTACTTC
CDR3 protein: CASSDPKRGQETQYF

clone size: .
V gene: TRBV5-1
D gene: TRBD1
J gene: TRBJ1-4
CDR3 DNA: TGCGCCAGCAGCCTGGGACAGGGCGCTGAAAAACTGTTTTTT
CDR3 protein: CASSLGQGAEKLFF

clone size: large
V gene: TRBV14
D gene: .
J gene: TRBJ1-1
CDR3 DNA: TGTGCCAGCAGCCAAGATTGGGCCCACCCTGAAGCTTTCTTT
CDR3 protein: CASSQDWAHPEAFF

clone size: .
V gene: TRBV7-1
D gene: TRBD1
J gene: TRBJ2-5
CDR3 DNA: TGTGCCAGCAGCCTCTGGACAGGGGGCCAAGAGACCCAGTACTTC
CDR3 protein: CASSLWTGGQETQYF

clone size: .
V gene: TRBV16
D gene: TRBD2
J gene: TRBJ2-7
CDR3 DNA: TGTGCCAGCAGCCAAGCTGCACCGGGAGGGCCCCGCGAGCAGTACTTC
CDR3 protein: CASSQAAPGGPREQYF

clone size: .
V gene: TRBV6-8
D gene: .
J gene: TRBJ2-2
CDR3 DNA: TGTGCCAGCAGGGGCGGACTGAACACCGGGGAGCTGTTTTTT
CDR3 protein: CASRGGLNTGELFF

clone size: .
V gene: TRBV6-8
D gene: TRBD2
J gene: TRBJ2-7
CDR3 DNA: TGTGCCAGCAGTAGAAGCAGCGGGGGGAGCTCCTACGAGCAGTACTTC
CDR3 protein: CASSRSSGGSSYEQYF

clone size: few
V gene: TRBV11-3
D gene: .
J gene: TRBJ1-1
CDR3 DNA: TGTGCCAGCAGCTTAGGGACACGACCGAACACTGAAGCTTTCTTT
CDR3 protein: CASSLGTRPNTEAFF

clone size: .
V gene: TRBV12-5
D gene: .
J gene: TRBJ1-5
CDR3 DNA: TGTGCCAGCACCACGACGTTGAGCAATCAGCCCCAGCATTTT
CDR3 protein: CASTTTLSNQPQHF

clone size: .
V gene: TRBV25-1
D gene: .
J gene: TRBJ1-3
CDR3 DNA: TGTGCCAGCAGTACAGCTCGCTCTGGAAACACCATATATTTT
CDR3 protein: CASSTARSGNTIYF

clone size: .
V gene: TRBV5-1
D gene: .
J gene: TRBJ2-1
CDR3 DNA: TGCGCCAGCAGCTTGAGGTCGGGGGCACACAATGAGCAGTTCTTC
CDR3 protein: CASSLRSGAHNEQFF

clone size: .
V gene: TRBV11-3
D gene: .
J gene: TRBJ1-1
CDR3 DNA: TGTGCCAGCAGCTTAACGGCGGGGGACACTGAAGCTTTCTTT
CDR3 protein: CASSLTAGDTEAFF

clone size: .
V gene: TRBV6-8
D gene: .
J gene: TRBJ2-1
CDR3 DNA: TGTGCCAGCAGTCCCCGACTGCCGAGCTCCTACAATGAGCAGTTCTTC
CDR3 protein: CASSPRLPSSYNEQFF

clone size: .
V gene: TRBV28
D gene: .
J gene: TRBJ1-5
CDR3 DNA: TGTGCCAGCAGTTTATATGGCAGGAATAGCAATCAGCCCCAGCATTTT
CDR3 protein: CASSLYGRNSNQPQHF

clone size: .
V gene: TRBV10-3
D gene: .
J gene: TRBJ1-2
CDR3 DNA: TGTGCCATCAGTGAGCACGGACAGTATGGCTACACCTTC
CDR3 protein: CAISEHGQYGYTF

clone size: few
V gene: TRBV18
D gene: TRBD1
J gene: TRBJ1-1
CDR3 DNA: TGTGCCAGCTCACCACCCGGGACAGGGGGCTTGGGCACTGAAGCTTTCTTT
CDR3 protein: CASSPPGTGGLGTEAFF

clone size: .
V gene: TRBV6-8
D gene: TRBD1
J gene: TRBJ2-2
CDR3 DNA: TGTGCCAGCAGTGACAGGGACACCGGGGAGCTGTTTTTT
CDR3 protein: CASSDRDTGELFF

clone size: .
V gene: TRBV15
D gene: .
J gene: TRBJ1-1
CDR3 DNA: TGTGCCACCAGCAGAGATGAGGCAGGGGAAGGCACTGAAGCTTTCTTT
CDR3 protein: CATSRDEAGEGTEAFF

clone size: .
V gene: TRBV28
D gene: TRBD2
J gene: TRBJ2-1
CDR3 DNA: TGTGCCAGCAGGACTAGCGGGAGAAGCAATGAGCAGTTCTTC
CDR3 protein: CASRTSGRSNEQFF

clone size: .
V gene: TRBV11-3
D gene: TRBD1
J gene: TRBJ2-3
CDR3 DNA: TGTGCCAGCAGCTTGGCTGCACAGGGGAGCACAGATACGCAGTATTTT
CDR3 protein: CASSLAAQGSTDTQYF

clone size: .
V gene: TRBV6-4
D gene: TRBD2
J gene: TRBJ2-5
CDR3 DNA: TGTGCCAGCAGTTACGGAGGACTAGCGGGAGAGACCCAGTACTTC
CDR3 protein: CASSYGGLAGETQYF

clone size: .
V gene: TRBV28
D gene: .
J gene: TRBJ1-2
CDR3 DNA: TGTGCCAGCAGTCAAAACTACAGGGATATGGGCTACACCTTC
CDR3 protein: CASSQNYRDMGYTF

clone size: .
V gene: TRBV11-3
D gene: TRBD1
J gene: TRBJ1-1
CDR3 DNA: TGTGCCAGCAGCCCGGGACAGGGGGCCGCTGAAGCTTTCTTT
CDR3 protein: CASSPGQGAAEAFF

clone size: few
V gene: TRBV11-3
D gene: .
J gene: TRBJ2-3
CDR3 DNA: TGTGCCAGCAGCTTAGAGGGGAGGTTCACAGATACGCAGTATTTT
CDR3 protein: CASSLEGRFTDTQYF

clone size: .
V gene: TRBV6-8
D gene: .
J gene: TRBJ1-3
CDR3 DNA: TGTGCCAGCAGTGGACAGGGAAACACCATATATTTT
CDR3 protein: CASSGQGNTIYF

clone size: .
V gene: TRBV18
D gene: TRBD1
J gene: TRBJ2-1
CDR3 DNA: TGTGCCAGCTTAGCCGGGACAGGGGGCATGGATGAGCAGTTCTTC
CDR3 protein: CASLAGTGGMDEQFF

clone size: .
V gene: TRBV9
D gene: .
J gene: TRBJ1-4
CDR3 DNA: TGTGCCAGCAGTGGGGTGGATGAAAAACTGTTTTTT
CDR3 protein: CASSGVDEKLFF

clone size: once
V gene: TRBV29-1
D gene: .
J gene: TRBJ2-5
CDR3 DNA: TGCAGCGTCGTCGGGCCCCTGCAAGAGACCCAGTACTTC
CDR3 protein: CSVVGPLQETQYF

clone size: .
V gene: TRBV6-8
D gene: .
J gene: TRBJ1-3
CDR3 DNA: TGTGCCAGCAGAGAAGAGGCCTCCTCTGGAAACACCATATATTTT
CDR3 protein: CASREEASSGNTIYF

clone size: .
V gene: TRBV28
D gene: .
J gene: TRBJ1-3
CDR3 DNA: TGTGCCAGCACCGGACCTGGGATTACCTCTGGAAACACCATATATTTT
CDR3 protein: CASTGPGITSGNTIYF

clone size: .
V gene: TRBV18
D gene: .
J gene: TRBJ1-1
CDR3 DNA: TGTGCCAGCTCACCGACACCTAGGGACACTGAAGCTTTCTTT
CDR3 protein: CASSPTPRDTEAFF

clone size: .
V gene: TRBV6-8
D gene: .
J gene: TRBJ1-1
CDR3 DNA: TGTGCCAGCAGTTACTCCGCGGGCCTTGAAGCTTTCTTT
CDR3 protein: CASSYSAGLEAFF